This is a list of T cell receptor beta chains from one sample in a study of cytomegalovirus exposure and HLA in healthy donors. Using immunoSEQ multiplex PCR, the repertoire was profiled, and TCRdb retains in-frame clones only, with some absent. The sample carries 95,000 to 100,000 clones, 76% recorded once. Input material: PBMCs. These TCRs come from a man aged 35-49 years in good health and CMV-seronegative. CDR3s include the opening cysteine and the closing phenylalanine or tryptophan. A D gene is named only where the DNA matches it firmly. Size is omitted from some rows. Given values are once, few, many or a class for expanded clones.

D gene,J gene,clone size,V gene,CDR3 protein,CDR3 DNA
.,TRBJ2-6,.,TRBV14,CASSRATDGVQANVLTF,TGTGCCAGCAGCCGAGCCACCGACGGGGTCCAAGCCAACGTCCTGACTTTC
.,TRBJ1-6,.,TRBV10-1,CASSGRARGHYNSPLHF,TGCGCCAGCAGTGGACGTGCCAGGGGACACTATAATTCACCCCTCCACTTT
.,TRBJ2-7,.,TRBV28,CASSLPIGHVYEQYF,TGTGCCAGCAGTTTGCCGATCGGACATGTGTACGAGCAGTACTTC
.,TRBJ2-7,.,TRBV19,CASSGGFSYEQYF,TGTGCCAGTAGTGGCGGATTTTCCTACGAGCAGTACTTC
.,TRBJ2-3,.,TRBV11-2,CASSPLLTAVHRDTQYF,TGTGCCAGCAGCCCCCTGCTCACAGCGGTTCATCGGGATACGCAGTATTTT
TRBD2,TRBJ2-5,.,TRBV9,CASSVGVGSGGETQYF,TGTGCCAGCAGCGTAGGGGTCGGGTCGGGGGGAGAGACCCAGTACTTC
.,TRBJ1-4,.,TRBV19,CASSADRSPNEKLFF,TGTGCCAGTAGTGCAGACAGGTCACCTAATGAAAAACTGTTTTTT
.,TRBJ1-4,once,TRBV28,CASSLPPGHPNEKLFF,TGTGCCAGCAGTTTACCTCCGGGACACCCTAATGAAAAACTGTTTTTT
TRBD1,TRBJ2-2,.,TRBV7-9,CASVRRGQGTAGELFF,TGTGCCAGCGTACGCCGGGGACAGGGTACCGCCGGGGAGCTGTTTTTT
TRBD1,TRBJ1-5,.,TRBV7-9,CSSSLWVGGSTSNQPQHF,TGTTCCAGCAGCTTATGGGTAGGGGGCTCTACAAGCAATCAGCCCCAGCATTTT
.,TRBJ2-7,.,TRBV18,CASSNGGLDEQYF,TGTGCCAGCTCAAACGGGGGGCTCGACGAGCAGTACTTC
TRBD2,TRBJ2-3,.,TRBV5-1,CASSWRLAGGVTDTQYF,TGCGCCAGCAGCTGGAGACTAGCGGGGGGTGTGACAGATACGCAGTATTTT
.,TRBJ1-5,once,TRBV12-5,CASGLKTGSNQPQHF,TGTGCTAGTGGTTTGAAGACAGGTAGCAATCAGCCCCAGCATTTT
TRBD1,TRBJ1-1,.,TRBV6-5,CASSYGQGAFF,TGTGCCAGCAGTTACGGACAGGGCGCTTTCTTT
.,TRBJ2-1,.,TRBV5-1,CASSFGITWASYNEQFF,TGCGCCAGCAGCTTTGGTATTACGTGGGCATCCTACAATGAGCAGTTCTTC
.,TRBJ1-5,.,TRBV6-6,CASSYPGGGRQPQHF,TGTGCCAGCAGTTACCCTGGCGGGGGGCGACAGCCCCAGCATTTT
.,TRBJ2-4,.,TRBV5-4,CASSPQVAKNIQYF,TGTGCCAGCAGCCCACAGGTAGCCAAAAACATTCAGTACTTC
.,TRBJ1-4,.,TRBV4-3,CASSQDNVRRGEKLFF,TGCGCCAGCAGCCAAGATAACGTTCGCCGGGGGGAAAAACTGTTTTTT
.,TRBJ2-7,once,TRBV6-1,CASSEGLSVYEQYF,TGTGCCAGCAGTGAGGGACTCTCCGTCTACGAGCAGTACTTC
.,TRBJ1-5,.,TRBV7-2,CASSSRWGVNNQPQHF,TGTGCCAGCAGCTCCAGGTGGGGGGTCAATAATCAGCCCCAGCATTTT
.,TRBJ2-5,once,TRBV5-1,CASSLSSMEETQYF,TGCGCCAGCAGCTTGTCGAGTATGGAAGAGACCCAGTACTTC
TRBD1,TRBJ2-1,.,TRBV18,CASSPDRGSDNEQFF,TGTGCCAGCTCACCTGACAGGGGGTCGGACAATGAGCAGTTCTTC
TRBD2,TRBJ2-7,few,TRBV14,CASSQDGGGFYEQYF,TGTGCCAGCAGCCAAGATGGGGGGGGGTTCTACGAGCAGTACTTC
TRBD1,TRBJ1-4,.,TRBV9,CASSPVGRGQTGNEKLFF,TGTGCCAGCAGCCCAGTGGGTAGGGGACAGACTGGAAATGAAAAACTGTTTTTT
TRBD1,TRBJ2-7,.,TRBV7-9,CSSATGTGNPYEQYF,TGTTCCAGCGCGACCGGGACAGGGAACCCCTACGAGCAGTACTTC
.,TRBJ1-2,.,TRBV14,CASSQAWAGYYGYTF,TGTGCCAGCAGCCAGGCCTGGGCAGGCTACTATGGCTACACCTTC
TRBD2,TRBJ2-1,.,TRBV6-5,CASSVLAGVSNEQFF,TGTGCCAGCAGCGTACTAGCGGGAGTTTCTAATGAGCAGTTCTTC
TRBD2,TRBJ2-5,.,TRBV4-3,CASSQDSTSGSGYQETQYF,TGCGCCAGCAGCCAAGACTCGACTAGCGGGAGTGGGTACCAAGAGACCCAGTACTTC
.,TRBJ1-1,.,TRBV5-4,CASSLDRALEAFF,TGTGCCAGCAGCTTGGACAGGGCTCTTGAAGCTTTCTTT
TRBD1,TRBJ1-1,.,TRBV11-1,CASSSRGPEAFF,TGTGCCAGCAGCTCCAGGGGGCCTGAAGCTTTCTTT
.,TRBJ1-2,.,TRBV5-7,CASSFRQLRHHYGYTF,TGTGCCAGCAGCTTCCGCCAGCTGAGGCATCACTATGGCTACACCTTC
.,TRBJ1-6,.,TRBV28,CASAFRQRSSYNSPLHF,TGTGCCAGCGCCTTCCGACAGCGCAGCTCCTATAATTCACCCCTCCACTTT
.,TRBJ1-1,.,TRBV11-2,CASSLASGNTEAFF,TGTGCCAGCAGCTTAGCGTCGGGGAACACTGAAGCTTTCTTT
TRBD1,TRBJ2-7,.,TRBV28,CASRSTGAGYEQYF,TGTGCCAGCAGGTCGACAGGGGCTGGGTACGAGCAGTACTTC
.,TRBJ1-6,.,TRBV7-8,CASSLEGQRLSPLHF,TGTGCCAGCAGCTTGGAAGGACAGCGGCTTTCACCCCTCCACTTT
.,TRBJ2-7,few,TRBV19,CASGFGRGYEQYF,TGTGCCAGTGGCTTTGGACGGGGCTACGAGCAGTACTTC
TRBD1,TRBJ1-5,.,TRBV19,CASSIRTGVYQPQHF,TGTGCCAGTAGTATTCGGACAGGAGTGTATCAGCCCCAGCATTTT
TRBD1,TRBJ2-7,.,TRBV4-3,CASSQEATLGTDAYEQYF,TGCGCCAGCAGCCAAGAGGCCACTTTGGGGACAGACGCCTACGAGCAGTACTTC
TRBD2,TRBJ2-7,.,TRBV11-2,CASSPRLAGAGYEQYF,TGTGCCAGCAGCCCACGACTAGCGGGAGCAGGCTACGAGCAGTACTTC
.,TRBJ2-2,few,TRBV5-4,CASSLVDRYTGELFF,TGTGCCAGCAGCCTTGTCGACAGGTACACCGGGGAGCTGTTTTTT
.,TRBJ1-1,once,TRBV5-1,CASNSLETGNTEAFF,TGCGCCAGCAACAGTTTAGAGACAGGAAACACTGAAGCTTTCTTT
.,TRBJ2-5,.,TRBV27,CASRGNGRGRETQYF,TGTGCCAGCAGGGGAAACGGGAGAGGGAGGGAGACCCAGTACTTC
.,TRBJ2-7,few,TRBV19,CAGPWDNDHEQYF,TGTGCCGGACCATGGGACAATGACCACGAGCAGTACTTC
.,TRBJ2-2,.,TRBV29-1,CSVEGSDLNTGELFF,TGCAGCGTTGAAGGTTCCGACTTGAACACCGGGGAGCTGTTTTTT
.,TRBJ2-5,.,TRBV7-6,CASSSGHLGTQYF,TGTGCCAGCAGCTCGGGACATTTGGGGACCCAGTACTTC
TRBD2,TRBJ2-1,.,TRBV27,CASSSSGLAGNHNEQFF,TGTGCCAGCAGTTCGAGTGGACTAGCGGGGAACCACAATGAGCAGTTCTTC
.,TRBJ2-5,.,TRBV10-2,CASSELKTGRETQYF,TGCGCCAGCAGTGAGTTGAAGACAGGGAGGGAGACCCAGTACTTC
.,TRBJ1-4,.,TRBV30,CAWRAVGASEKLFF,TGTGCCTGGAGGGCAGTGGGGGCCAGTGAAAAACTGTTTTTT
.,TRBJ2-3,.,TRBV2,CASSLFLDTQYF,TGTGCCAGCAGTCTTTTCCTGGATACGCAGTATTTT
TRBD1,TRBJ1-1,.,TRBV7-9,CSSSWETGGDTEAFF,TGTTCCAGCAGCTGGGAGACAGGGGGGGACACTGAAGCTTTCTTT
TRBD1,TRBJ2-2,few,TRBV7-2,CASSLKAGGHGELFF,TGTGCCAGCAGCTTAAAAGCAGGGGGCCACGGGGAGCTGTTTTTT
TRBD2,TRBJ2-2,.,TRBV6-5,CASVAGRGGTGELFF,TGTGCCAGCGTCGCCGGGCGGGGGGGAACCGGGGAGCTGTTTTTT
.,TRBJ2-3,.,TRBV5-4,CASRDSYTDTQYF,TGTGCCAGCAGGGACAGCTACACAGATACGCAGTATTTT
TRBD1,TRBJ2-2,.,TRBV5-1,CASSLGQTGTGGTGELFF,TGCGCCAGCAGCTTGGGGCAAACCGGGACAGGGGGCACCGGGGAGCTGTTTTTT
.,TRBJ1-1,.,TRBV28,CASRARGKAFF,TGTGCCAGCAGAGCACGGGGAAAAGCTTTCTTT
.,TRBJ2-7,.,TRBV7-5,CVRSFRPPRVSEQYF,TGTGTCAGAAGCTTCAGGCCCCCGAGGGTATCCGAGCAGTACTTC